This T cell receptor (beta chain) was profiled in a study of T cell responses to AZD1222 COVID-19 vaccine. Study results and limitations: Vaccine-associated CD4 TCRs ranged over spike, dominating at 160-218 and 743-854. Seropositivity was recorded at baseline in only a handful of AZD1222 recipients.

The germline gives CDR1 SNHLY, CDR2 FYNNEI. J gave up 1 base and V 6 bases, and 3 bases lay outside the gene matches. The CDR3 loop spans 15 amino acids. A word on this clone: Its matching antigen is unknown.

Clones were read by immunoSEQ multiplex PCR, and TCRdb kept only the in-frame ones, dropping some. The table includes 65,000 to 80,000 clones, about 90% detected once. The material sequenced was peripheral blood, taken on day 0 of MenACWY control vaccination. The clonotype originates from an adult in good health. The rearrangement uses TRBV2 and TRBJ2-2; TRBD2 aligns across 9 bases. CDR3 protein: CASSLAGKNTGELFF. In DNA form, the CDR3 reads TGTGCCAGCAGCCTAGCGGGGAAGAACACCGGGGAGCTGTTTTTT.